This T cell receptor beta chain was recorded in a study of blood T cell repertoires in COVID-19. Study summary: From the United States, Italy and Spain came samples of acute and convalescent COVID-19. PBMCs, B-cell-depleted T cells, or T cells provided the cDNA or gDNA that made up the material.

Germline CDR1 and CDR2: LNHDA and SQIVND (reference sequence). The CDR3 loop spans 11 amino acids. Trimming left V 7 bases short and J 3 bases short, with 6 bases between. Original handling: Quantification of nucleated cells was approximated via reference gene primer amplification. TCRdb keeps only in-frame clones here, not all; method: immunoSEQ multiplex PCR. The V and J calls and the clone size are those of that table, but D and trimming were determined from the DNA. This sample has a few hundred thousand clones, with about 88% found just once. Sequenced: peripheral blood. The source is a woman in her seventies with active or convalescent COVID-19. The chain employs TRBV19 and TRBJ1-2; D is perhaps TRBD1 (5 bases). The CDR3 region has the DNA TGTGCCAGTACGGGGGACTATGGCTACACCTTC. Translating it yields CASTGDYGYTF.